Following are 2 T cell receptor beta chains from one sample sequenced in a study of vaccination effects on CD4 cells after COVID-19. TCRdb's copy holds only in-frame clones and misses some; the assay was immunoSEQ multiplex PCR. The table records about 24,000 clones, almost 70% of them present only once. For these TCRs, the target antigens are not known. The ViraFEST assay expanded antigen-specific CD4+ T cells with viral peptide pools before sequencing. The authors isolated CD4+ T cells after around 9 days of culture. Each participant received a vaccine that was either BNT162b2 or mRNA-1273, given as two doses. The sample consisted of CD4+ T cells from PBMCs cultured with SARS-CoV-2 spike peptides, taken after COVID-19 vaccination. These receptors all come from a human donor who received a COVID-19 vaccine.

This clone came up a few times. J is TRBJ2-1 and V is TRBV3-1 (or the pseudogene TRBV3-2); 10 bases match TRBD2. CDR3 length: 13 amino acids. Germline CDR1 is LGHDT and CDR2 is YNNKEL (reference sequence). V lost 4 bases, J lost 9 bases, and 3 bases stayed unmatched. CDR3 DNA sequence: TGTGCCAGCAGCCCGGGACTAGCGATTGAGCAGTTCTTC. Amino acids: CASSPGLAIEQFF.

This clone showed up just a few times. The rearrangement links TRBV10-2 to TRBJ1-1; a weak D match, TRBD1 (5 bases). Germline V gene data show CDR1 as WSHSY and CDR2 as SAAADI. V was shortened by 4 bases and J by 5 bases, with 8 bases between the two germline ends. The CDR3 totals 12 residues. CDR3 protein: CASSAGGTEAFF. CDR3 in DNA: TGCGCCAGCAGTGCGGGGGGAACTGAAGCTTTCTTT.